The 27 T cell receptor beta chains presented below share a single source sample, sequenced in a study of T cells after yellow fever vaccination. TCRdb recomputed calls from the 5' RACE reads with MiXCR, one row per CDR3 protein. The sample shows about 140,000 distinct CDR3 sequences, under 7% of them seen only once. The sample here was CD4+ T cells sorted from PBMCs, taken 10 days after the yellow fever booster vaccination. The receptors here all came from a man aged 25 to 45 who received the YFV17D yellow fever vaccine.

This clonotype was detected ten times or more. The V gene is TRBV7-9, the J gene TRBJ2-4; D might be TRBD2 (6 bases). CDR1 and CDR2 (germline): SEHNR, FQNEAQ (reference sequence). V was cut by 2 bases and J by 0 bases, with 14 bases left in between. The CDR3 is 17 amino acids. CDR3 loop: CASSLLSLGLAKNIQYF. CDR3 nucleotides: TGTGCCAGCAGCTTACTCTCCCTGGGACTAGCCAAAAACATTCAGTACTTC.

The rearrangement uses TRBV19 and TRBJ2-3, with a possible D match to TRBD2 (5 bases). Germline V gene lookup returns CDR1 LNHDA and CDR2 SQIVND (reference sequence). CDR3 length: 12 residues. V dropped 4 bases and J dropped 8 bases, with 10 bases sitting between them. CDR3 residues: CASSTGIATQYF. The CDR3 region has the DNA TGTGCCAGTAGTACGGGGATAGCTACGCAGTATTTT.

The chain couples TRBV18 to TRBJ2-5; D remains unclear. The CDR3 has 12 amino acids. The V end was cut by 5 bases, the J end by 5 bases, with 9 bases between. The germline gives CDR1 KGHSH, CDR2 LQKENI. CDR3 DNA sequence: TGTGCCAGCTCAGTTCTAGAGGAGACCCAGTACTTC. Translated: CASSVLEETQYF.

The chain recombines TRBV12-3 or TRBV12-4 with TRBJ2-5, with 7 bases that match TRBD1. The CDR3 extends over 17 amino acids. V dropped 6 bases and J dropped 2; count of bases not matched to a gene: 15. The CDR3 DNA reads as TGTGCCAGCAGGCCAACCGATCGGGACAGTTTACAAGAGACCCAGTACTTC. This encodes CASRPTDRDSLQETQYF.

This chain links TRBV20-1 with TRBJ2-2; 10 nucleotides align to TRBD2. Germline-derived CDR1 and CDR2 are DFQATT and SNEGSKA (reference sequence). The length of the CDR3 is 17 residues. Losses at the gene ends were 1 base for V and 1 base for J; bases not matched to a gene: 6. As DNA, the CDR3 is TGCAGTGCTAGAGGCGCTAGCGGGAGCAAGAACACCGGGGAGCTGTTTTTT. Translating gives CSARGASGSKNTGELFF.

Ten or more counts support this clonotype. V gene TRBV7-9 combines with J gene TRBJ1-3; 7 bases match TRBD1. This CDR3 comprises 14 residues. The germline V gene encodes CDR1 SEHNR and CDR2 FQNEAQ (reference sequence). J lost 5 bases, V lost 6 bases, and 7 bases had no gene match. CDR3 sequence reads: CASSTGEARNTIYF. The CDR3 DNA reads as TGTGCCAGCAGTACAGGGGAGGCCCGAAACACCATATATTTT.

This clonotype was seen ten or more times. This chain connects TRBV5-1 to TRBJ2-7, with a possible D match to TRBD2 (6 bases). The germline V gene encodes CDR1 SGHRS and CDR2 YFSETQ. The CDR3 has 14 residues. V was pared by 4 bases and J by 3 bases, with 14 bases between. The DNA of the CDR3 is TGCGCCAGCAGCCCCACCGGGACTGGCTACGAGCAGTACTTC. Protein product: CASSPTGTGYEQYF. The full variable domain, completed using reference TRBV5-1 and TRBJ2-7, is KAGVTQTPRYLIKTRGQQVTLSCSPISGHRSVSWYQQTPGQGLQFLFEYFSETQRNKGNFPGRFSGRQFSNSRSEMNVSTLELGDSALYLCASSPTGTGYEQYFGPGTRLTVT.

This clonotype was observed at least ten times. The chain couples TRBV19 to TRBJ2-7; 7 positions match TRBD1. V gave up 7 bases and J gave up 2 bases; unmatched junction bases: 8. The CDR3 totals 14 residues. Per the germline V gene, CDR1 is LNHDA and CDR2 is SQIVND (reference sequence). CDR3 sequence reads: CASTKGTGAYEQYF. The CDR3 DNA sequence: TGTGCCAGTACCAAGGGAACAGGGGCCTACGAGCAGTACTTC.

This clonotype was counted a single time. This sequence joins TRBV21-1 and TRBJ2-7; TRBD1 is the table's D call, not checked against the DNA. TRBV21-1 is designated a pseudogene. The CDR3 has 16 amino acids. The CDR3 DNA follows: TGTGCCAGCAGCAGTACCCCGACAGGGGCGACCTACGAGCAGTACTTC. Its protein product is CASSSTPTGATYEQYF.

This clonotype appeared many times. The chain uses TRBV14 and TRBJ2-7; perhaps TRBD1 as D (6 bases). The germline gives CDR1 SGHDN, CDR2 FVKESK. This CDR3 has 14 residues. V was pared by 4 bases and J by 4 bases, with 14 bases between. CDR3 region: CASSLFGGRYEQYF. The CDR3 DNA sequence: TGTGCCAGCAGCCTGTTTGGGGGCAGGTACGAGCAGTACTTC.

This clonotype was picked up a small number of times. This rearrangement joins TRBV23-1 to TRBJ2-7; D unclear. Being an ORF, TRBV23-1 has a function that is uncertain. This CDR3 is 15 amino acids long. V shed 4 bases and J shed 2 bases, with 15 bases lying between them. The CDR3, as DNA: TGCGCCAGCAGTCGATCATCTGACAAGACCTACGAGCAGTACTTC. It encodes CASSRSSDKTYEQYF.

Worth noting for this clonotype: Given a much more abundant clone one base away, this may be a read error. V is TRBV20-1 and J is TRBJ2-3; D is unclear. Trimming removed 3 bases from V and 0 bases from J, with 13 bases in between. Germline V gene data show CDR1 as DFQATT and CDR2 as SNEGSKA (reference sequence). This CDR3 has 15 residues. The chain's CDR3 is CSARRLAGSTDTQYF. The CDR3 DNA reads as TGCAGTGCTAGGAGGTTGGCCGGCAGCACAGATACGCAGTATTTT.

In this sample, this clonotype turned up many times. The chain uses TRBV5-1 and TRBJ2-1; TRBD1 or TRBD2 may be the D gene (5 bases each). The CDR3 runs to 14 residues. V gave up 3 bases and J gave up 9 bases, with 16 bases separating them. The germline gives CDR1 SGHRS, CDR2 YFSETQ. The CDR3 DNA reads as TGCGCCAGCAGCTCCCAGGGAGCGCGAGGTGAGCAGTTCTTC. This translates into CASSSQGARGEQFF.

At least ten counts were recorded for this clonotype. V and J are TRBV24-1 and TRBJ2-1, with D perhaps matching TRBD1 (6 bases). Germline-derived CDR1 and CDR2 are KGHDR and SFDVKD. This CDR3 is built from 13 residues. V lost 2 bases, J lost 13 bases, and 14 bases lay in between. For the CDR3, the DNA is TGTGCCACCAGTGATTCCTCCGGGACACTTCAGTTCTTC. This codes for CATSDSSGTLQFF.

This clonotype was found many times. The chain carries TRBV5-5 and TRBJ1-3; D unresolved. The V end was cut by 4 bases, the J end by 4 bases, with 6 bases between. Germline V lookup: CDR1 SGHKS, CDR2 YYEKEE (reference sequence). The CDR3 spans 12 residues. This CDR3 is CASSLEGNTIYF. CDR3 coding DNA: TGTGCCAGCAGCCTCGAAGGAAACACCATATATTTT.

This clonotype appeared a few times. The chain uses TRBV6-4 and TRBJ2-1; D call uncertain. The germline gives CDR1 MRHNA, CDR2 SNTAGT. The CDR3 sequence is 15 residues long. The V end lost 2 bases, the J end lost 0 bases, and 8 bases lay between the germline ends. This chain's CDR3 is CASSDEVSSYNEQFF. CDR3 sequence (DNA): TGTGCCAGCAGTGACGAGGTTAGCTCCTACAATGAGCAGTTCTTC.

There are a few counts of this clonotype. Mismatch with germline at one junction end may stem from a read error. The chain uses TRBV7-2 and TRBJ2-1; D is uncertain. Looked up from germline, CDR1 is SGHTA and CDR2 is FQGNSA. There are 15 residues in the CDR3. This CDR3 reads CASRLGPSSYNEQFF. The CDR3 bases are TGTGCCAGCAGATTAGGACCCAGCTCCTACAATGAGCAGTTCTTC.

This clonotype was found many times. The chain employs TRBV5-1 and TRBJ2-1; the D is unclear. The CDR3 is 15 amino acids. Germline V CDR1 and CDR2: SGHRS, YFSETQ. Trimming left V 4 bases short and J 3 bases short, with 14 bases between. CDR3 bases: TGCGCCAGCAGCCCGGTTTCTGCTGGCTACAATGAGCAGTTCTTC. Protein sequence: CASSPVSAGYNEQFF.

A few counts support this clonotype. V is TRBV5-1 and J is TRBJ2-3, with D tentatively TRBD1 (6 bases). This CDR3 comprises 15 residues. Per germline, CDR1 SGHRS and CDR2 YFSETQ. Trimming removed 4 bases from V and 2 bases from J, with 14 bases in between. CDR3: CASSLPTGPTDTQYF. Written as DNA, the CDR3 is TGCGCCAGCAGCCTACCGACAGGCCCCACAGATACGCAGTATTTT.

This clonotype was recorded many times. The chain employs TRBV12-3 or TRBV12-4 and TRBJ2-5; no definite D call. V was cut by 6 bases and J by 4 bases, with 9 bases left in between. The CDR3 covers 12 residues. The CDR3 loop reads CASRGSPETQYF. The CDR3 bases are TGTGCCAGCAGGGGAAGTCCAGAGACCCAGTACTTC.

In this sample, this clonotype turned up many times. The chain recombines TRBV10-1 with TRBJ2-1, with 11 positions matching TRBD2. The germline V gene has CDR1 WNHNN and CDR2 SYGVQD (reference sequence). V trimming: 3 bases; J trimming: 7 bases; junction bases outside the gene matches: 8. The CDR3 is made up of 16 amino acids. The CDR3 sequence is CASSDPGTSGRNEQFF. In DNA, the CDR3 is TGCGCCAGCAGTGACCCGGGGACTAGCGGTAGAAATGAGCAGTTCTTC.

This clonotype was seen at least ten times. This chain connects TRBV7-2 to TRBJ2-3, with TRBD2 as a possible D gene (5 bases). This CDR3 is built from 13 residues. V shed 4 bases and J shed 6 bases, with 11 bases lying between them. CDR1 is SGHTA and CDR2 is FQGNSA in the germline V gene. The CDR3 region has the DNA TGTGCCAGCAGCTCTGTAGCGTCCGATACGCAGTATTTT. It encodes CASSSVASDTQYF.

The sample holds many counts of this clonotype. The rearrangement links TRBV20-1 to TRBJ1-5; no clear D. V dropped 3 bases and J dropped 0 bases, with 12 bases sitting between them. Germline lookup yields CDR1 DFQATT and CDR2 SNEGSKA (reference sequence). The length of the CDR3 is 15 residues. CDR3 protein: CSASSVSNSNQPQHF. CDR3 sequence (DNA): TGCAGTGCTAGTTCGGTCTCAAATAGCAATCAGCCCCAGCATTTT.

Comment on this clonotype: A read error may be the cause here, since a much bigger clone is one base away. The chain uses TRBV18 and TRBJ2-1; perhaps D is TRBD1 or TRBD2 (6 bases each). Germline CDR1 KGHSH, CDR2 LQKENI. V was pared by 8 bases and J by 9 bases, with 20 bases between. The length of the CDR3 is 14 residues. This chain's CDR3 is CASQGGGLIGEQFF. The CDR3 coding sequence is TGTGCCAGCCAAGGAGGGGGTTTGATTGGTGAGCAGTTCTTC.

This clonotype was seen ten or more times. This chain uses TRBV9 with TRBJ2-5, with D perhaps being TRBD1 or TRBD2 (6 bases each). This CDR3 has 14 residues. V was pared by 0 bases and J by 3 bases, with 9 bases between. Germline V gene sequence: CDR1 SGDLS, CDR2 YYNGEE. In DNA, the CDR3 is TGTGCCAGCAGCGTAGGAGGGGGGAAAGAGACCCAGTACTTC. Translating gives CASSVGGGKETQYF.

This clonotype has ten or more counts. The rearrangement links TRBV12-3 or TRBV12-4 to TRBJ2-1; possible D gene TRBD2, 6 bases. Between the trimmed V and J ends, which lost 4 bases and 7 bases, there was a span of 14 bases. This CDR3 has 14 residues. This chain's CDR3 is CASSYGRPPNEQFF. As DNA, the CDR3 is TGTGCCAGCAGTTACGGGAGACCCCCAAATGAGCAGTTCTTC.

This clonotype was detected many times. J is TRBJ2-1 and V is TRBV10-3; 10 nucleotides line up with TRBD2. Losses at the gene ends were 4 bases for V and 5 bases for J; bases not matched to a gene: 2. The CDR3 is made up of 14 amino acids. Germline V lookup: CDR1 ENHRY, CDR2 SYGVKD. In nucleotides, the CDR3 is TGTGCCATCAGTGGGACTAGCGGAAACAATGAGCAGTTCTTC. This sequence encodes CAISGTSGNNEQFF.